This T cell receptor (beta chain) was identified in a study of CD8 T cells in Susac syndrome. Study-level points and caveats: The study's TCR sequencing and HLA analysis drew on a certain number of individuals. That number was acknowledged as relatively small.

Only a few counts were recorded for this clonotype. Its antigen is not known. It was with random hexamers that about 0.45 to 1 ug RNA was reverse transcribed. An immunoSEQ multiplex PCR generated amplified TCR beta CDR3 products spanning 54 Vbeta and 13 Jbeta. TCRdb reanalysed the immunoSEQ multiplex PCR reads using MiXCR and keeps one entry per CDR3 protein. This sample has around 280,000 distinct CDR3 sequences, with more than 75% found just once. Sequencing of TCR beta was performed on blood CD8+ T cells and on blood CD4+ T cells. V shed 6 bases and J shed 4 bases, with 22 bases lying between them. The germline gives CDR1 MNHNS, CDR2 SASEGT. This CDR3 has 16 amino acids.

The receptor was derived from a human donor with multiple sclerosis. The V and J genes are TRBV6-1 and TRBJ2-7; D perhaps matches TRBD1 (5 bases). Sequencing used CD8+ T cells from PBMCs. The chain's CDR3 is CASRSTMGPTKYEQYF. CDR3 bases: TGTGCCAGCAGGTCGACAATGGGGCCGACGAAATACGAGCAGTACTTC.